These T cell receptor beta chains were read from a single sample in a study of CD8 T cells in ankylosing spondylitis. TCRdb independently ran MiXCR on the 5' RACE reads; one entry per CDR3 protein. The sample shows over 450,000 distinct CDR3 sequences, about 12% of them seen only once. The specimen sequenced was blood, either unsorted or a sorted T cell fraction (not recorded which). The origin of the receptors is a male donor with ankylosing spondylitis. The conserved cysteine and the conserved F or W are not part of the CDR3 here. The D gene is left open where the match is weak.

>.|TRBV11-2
ASSLPGVTKNIQY
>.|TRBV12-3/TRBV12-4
ASSPLDGYTEAF
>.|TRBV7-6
ASSLGGYGNTIY
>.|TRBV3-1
ASSQDRSGANVLT
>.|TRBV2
ASSERGSGQPQH
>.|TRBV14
ASSQDFQGFYGYT
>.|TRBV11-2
ASSLAQQLGETQY
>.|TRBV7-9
ASSLTQTNYGYT
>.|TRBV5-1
ASSLGQRLGQETQY
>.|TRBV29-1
SVGEAGRGKETQY
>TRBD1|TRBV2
ASSRRTGTGGLKGYGYT
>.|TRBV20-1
SASGGSGGTDTQY
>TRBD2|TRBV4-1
ASSQERLAGHPNEQF
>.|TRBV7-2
ASSPVRAGGGFYGYT
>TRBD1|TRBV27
ASSSPGQKTYEQY
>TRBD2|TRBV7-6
ASSLLGGEVNEQF
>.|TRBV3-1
ASSQEWGAFYTYNEQF
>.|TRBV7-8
ASSSKDPYNEQF
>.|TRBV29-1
SSQAALPGDYNEQF
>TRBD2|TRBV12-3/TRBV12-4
ASSFSGREGDEQF
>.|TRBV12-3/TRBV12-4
ASSLGGGQPQH
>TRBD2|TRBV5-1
ASSLEAGGTDTQY
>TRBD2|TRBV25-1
ASSPPTSGRLNEQF
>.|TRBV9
ASSPLGGNNDEQY
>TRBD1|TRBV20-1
SAPAQGALLEQF
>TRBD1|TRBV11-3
ASSVGTGVREVTQY
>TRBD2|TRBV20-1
SASSVSGGDDTQY
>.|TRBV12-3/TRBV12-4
ASRRSSGANVLT
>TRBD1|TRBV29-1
SSTGEAEAF
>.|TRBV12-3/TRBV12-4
ASSYGTSYNEQF
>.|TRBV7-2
ASSPPNGGPGELF
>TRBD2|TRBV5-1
ASSLEGGRAAYNEQF
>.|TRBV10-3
AIRPLNQETQY
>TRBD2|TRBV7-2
ASSSGGGNYNEQF
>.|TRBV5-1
ASSPPGMRGGYT
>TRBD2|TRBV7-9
ASRAGGEETQY
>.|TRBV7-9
ASSRRVVNTEAF
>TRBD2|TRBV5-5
ASSPGTSTSHEQF
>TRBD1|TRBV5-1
ASSLGQRDTEAF
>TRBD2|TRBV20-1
SARDLITSGSSGELF
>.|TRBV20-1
SALAGSSYEQY
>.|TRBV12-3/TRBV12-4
ASSLGGLTEAF
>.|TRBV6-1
ASKGRTRGGQF
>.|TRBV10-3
AISAPGDTETQY
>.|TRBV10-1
ASSRRIVKPQH
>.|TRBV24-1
ATSSRDTNTGELF
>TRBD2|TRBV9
ASSARTSGRVNEQF
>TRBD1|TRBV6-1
ASSRPGQGGARGYT